The clone carrying this T cell receptor (beta chain) appeared a few times. Its antigen is unknown. The entry originates in a study of response to subunit inactivated influenza vaccine. This CDR3 is built from 16 residues. Looked up from germline, CDR1 is MRHNA and CDR2 is SNTAGT. Trimming left V 4 bases short and J 1 base short, with 14 bases between. TCRdb re-called the RT-PCR reads with MiXCR, one entry per CDR3 protein. There are roughly 650,000 distinct CDR3 sequences in the sample; approximately 14% occur only once, and less than 8.5% lies in the top ten. Study outcomes and limitations: Each seasonal influenza vaccination recruits few new T cells, the authors suggested.

The sample here was PBMCs from blood, taken less than 15 days before vaccination. This TCR was sampled from a middle-aged man who received an inactivated influenza vaccine. This sequence joins TRBV6-4 and TRBJ2-4; D remains ambiguous. CDR3 nucleotide sequence: TGTGCCAGCAGTGGTTTACCGCGCAGGGCCAAAAACATTCAGTACTTC. It encodes CASSGLPRRAKNIQYF.